This T cell receptor (beta chain) was sequenced during a study of OX40 agonist ivuxolimab in advanced cancers. Whole-study context: Ivuxolimab, an antibody that agonizes OX40 (CD134), was administered to the patients. Each patient was given ivuxolimab into a vein every 2 weeks, at 0.01 to 10 mg/kg. General study points: By week 6 at 0.1 to 3.0 mg/kg, blood CD4+ and CD8+ T cells had expanded clonally.

TCRdb's copy holds only in-frame clones and misses some; the assay was immunoSEQ multiplex PCR. Among 30,000 to 40,000 clones, around four fifths were seen once, and the ten largest hold approximately 15%. Patients were excluded for autoimmune disease history or systemic immunosuppression. Points on this clone: Its specificity is not known.

CDR1 and CDR2 from the germline V gene are SGDLS and YYNGEE. The germline V and J ends were trimmed by 10 bases and 4 bases, with 3 bases remaining between them. The CDR3 is 9 residues long. This chain uses TRBV9 with TRBJ1-5; no reliable D call. The clonotype was recovered from an adult with an advanced solid tumor such as melanoma, head and neck, liver or kidney cancer. The specimen comprised CD4+ or CD8+ T cells sorted from blood, sampled in a trial of the OX40 agonist ivuxolimab. In DNA, the CDR3 is TGTGCCCCTAATCAGCCCCAGCATTTT. Residues: CAPNQPQHF.